Sequencing of this TCR beta chain was carried out in a study of shared clonotypes between healthy human individuals. Broader study findings: Non-shared clonotypes displayed generation probabilities falling below those of clonotypes present in all four donors.

CDR1 is SGHRS, CDR2 YFSETQ, per germline. V dropped 3 bases and J dropped 10; count of bases not matched to a gene: 10. The CDR3 is 17 residues long. A split of CD4+ cells into CD45RA+ naive and CD45RA-negative memory subsets was performed. To note about this clone: Its antigen is unknown.

Only in-frame clones appear in the TCRdb table, and some are missing; sequencing was by immunoSEQ multiplex PCR. This table has over a million clones, 98% appearing once. Sequencing was done on a sample of naive CD4+ T cells sorted from blood. Subset noted: CD45RA+ positively selected. The receptor was isolated from a man aged 25 to 45 in good health. The chain combines TRBV5-1 with TRBJ2-1, with 16 bases lining up with TRBD2. CDR3 amino acids: CASSWGLAGGPGGEQFF. The DNA of the CDR3 is TGCGCCAGCAGCTGGGGACTAGCGGGAGGGCCCGGAGGGGAGCAGTTCTTC.